The 14 T cell receptor beta chains below all came from one sample that was sequenced in a study of cytomegalovirus exposure and HLA in healthy donors (dated by TCRdb to about 2017). Libraries were prepared through the immunoSEQ multiplex PCR assay. A mixture of 60 forward primers for TCR Vbeta segments and 13 reverse primers for TCR Jbeta segments was used in the multiplex PCR. Held by TCRdb, this immuneACCESS table contains in-frame sequences only and omits some clones. Under half of the omission traces to an unresolved V gene where checked; the cause of the rest is unknown. The sample contains over 150,000 clones, approximately 82% of them found a single time. The ten top clones hold just under 5% of the sample. Sequences were obtained from PBMCs. The receptors originated from a male donor in good health and CMV-seronegative.

The genes are TRBV5-1 and TRBJ2-2; the match to TRBD2 covers 13 bases. This CDR3 has 19 amino acids. Losses at the gene ends were 4 bases for V and 4 bases for J; bases not matched to a gene: 13. The germline V gene encodes CDR1 SGHRS and CDR2 YFSETQ. The CDR3 is CASSRSGTSGKMGTGELFF. The CDR3 bases are TGCGCCAGCAGCCGAAGTGGGACTAGCGGGAAAATGGGCACCGGGGAGCTGTTTTTT.

J is TRBJ2-7 and V is TRBV15; the D gene is possibly TRBD1 (5 bases). With 4 bases removed from V and 3 bases from J, the gap between germline ends came to 19 bases. The V gene's germline CDR1 is LNHNV and CDR2 YYDKDF (reference sequence). The CDR3 covers 16 residues. In nucleotides, the CDR3 is TGTGCCACCAGCACCCGTGACCGTAAGGGGCTCTACGAGCAGTACTTC. As protein: CATSTRDRKGLYEQYF.

The J gene is TRBJ1-5, the V gene TRBV28, with no clear D. Germline CDR1 and CDR2: MDHEN and SYDVKM. V shed 6 bases and J shed 9 bases, with 9 bases lying between them. This CDR3 contains 11 residues. CDR3 nucleotide sequence: TGTGCCAGCAGCGACAATGGGCCCCAGCATTTT. This gives the protein CASSDNGPQHF.

The gene calls are TRBV7-8 and TRBJ2-5; D gene uncertain. The closer fit of TRBJ2-7 to the DNA end suggests the J call may be wrong. Per the germline V gene, CDR1 is SGHVS and CDR2 is FQNEAQ. CDR3 length: 15 amino acids. The CDR3 bases are TGTGCCAGCAGCTCGCTTTTAAGTTACTCCTACGAGCAGTACTTC. It is translated as CASSSLLSYSYEQYF.

This chain uses TRBV21-1 with TRBJ1-5; the table's TRBD1 call for D was not verified on the DNA. TRBV21-1 is a pseudogene segment. This CDR3 has 18 amino acids. Here the CDR3 reads CASSKRQGAFGCNQPQHF. In DNA form, the CDR3 reads TGTGCCAGCAGCAAACGACAGGGGGCTTTTGGATGTAATCAGCCCCAGCATTTT.

In its sample, this clone was seen once. The V and J genes are TRBV4-2 and TRBJ2-5; 7 positions match TRBD1. Matching the DNA end better, TRBJ2-7 makes the J call doubtful. Germline-derived CDR1 and CDR2 are LGHNA and YNFKEQ. The CDR3 extends over 16 amino acids. CDR3 in amino acids: CASSQGAGGGSYEQYF. CDR3 nucleotides: TGTGCCAGCAGCCAAGGGGCAGGGGGTGGCTCCTACGAGCAGTACTTC.

V and J are TRBV5-1 and TRBJ2-5; 12 nucleotides agree with TRBD1. The CDR3 totals 18 residues. Unmatched junction bases numbered 15, after V lost 4 bases and J lost 5 bases. CDR1 is SGHRS, CDR2 YFSETQ, per germline. CDR3 protein: CASSTGTGGAVVLETQYF. The CDR3 DNA sequence: TGCGCCAGCAGCACAGGGACAGGGGGCGCAGTAGTATTGGAGACCCAGTACTTC.

V gene TRBV7-6 combines with J gene TRBJ1-5, with D unresolved. Deletions cut 0 bases from V and 7 bases from J, with 7 bases between. Germline CDR1 reads SGHVS; CDR2 reads FNYEAQ. This CDR3 contains 13 residues. The CDR3 nucleotides read TGTGCCAGCAGCTTAGCTGAGAGGCAGCCCCAGCATTTT. Translating gives CASSLAERQPQHF.

This chain links TRBV6-5 with TRBJ2-1, with 8 bases identical to TRBD2. CDR3 length: 14 amino acids. The germline V gene has CDR1 MNHEY and CDR2 SVGAGI. Unmatched junction bases numbered 17, after V lost 10 bases and J lost 12 bases. CDR3 in DNA: TGTGCCACCACACCTCCGGGACTAGGGGCGCCGCAGTTCTTC. Translating it yields CATTPPGLGAPQFF.

The J gene is TRBJ2-1, the V gene TRBV6-5; 7 bases line up with TRBD1. The germline V gene encodes CDR1 MNHEY and CDR2 SVGAGI. Trimming cost V 5 bases and J 8 bases; bases outside gene matches: 6. The CDR3 contains 13 residues. The CDR3 protein is CASSKGTVDEQFF. CDR3 nucleotide sequence: TGTGCCAGCAGTAAAGGGACAGTCGATGAGCAGTTCTTC.

The V gene is TRBV18, the J gene TRBJ1-5; no clear D gene. This CDR3 spans 14 amino acids. The V end lost 2 bases, the J end lost 1 base, and 6 bases lay between the germline ends. Per the germline V gene, CDR1 is KGHSH and CDR2 is LQKENI. The CDR3 sequence is CASSPGESNQPQHF. The CDR3, as DNA: TGTGCCAGCTCACCAGGGGAGAGCAATCAGCCCCAGCATTTT. The variable domain in full, with the rest retrieved from reference TRBV18 and TRBJ1-5, is NAGVMQNPRHLVRRRGQEARLRCSPMKGHSHVYWYRQLPEEGLKFMVYLQKENIIDESGMPKERFSAEFPKEGPSILRIQQVVRGDSAAYFCASSPGESNQPQHFGDGTRLSIL.

This chain uses TRBV25-1 with TRBJ2-7, with D possibly TRBD1 on 5 matching bases. There are 12 residues in the CDR3. CDR1 is MGHDK and CDR2 is SYGVNS in the germline V gene. Trimming left V 1 base short and J 6 bases short, with 7 bases between. As DNA, the CDR3 is TGTGCCAGCAGTGAATTGGGGCGCGAGCAGTACTTC. Residues: CASSELGREQYF.

The CDR3, as DNA: TGCAGCGTCGGGGGACAGGGTAGTGAAAAACTGTTTTTT. Protein: CSVGGQGSEKLFF. The chain recombines TRBV29-1 with TRBJ1-4; TRBD1 matches at 9 bases. This CDR3 has 13 residues. With V trimmed by 6 bases and J by 7 bases, 6 bases remained unmatched. The V gene's germline CDR1 is SQVTM and CDR2 ANQGSEA.

This rearrangement joins TRBV7-9 to TRBJ1-5, with a weak D call TRBD1 (6 bases). Trimming removed 3 bases from V and 5 bases from J, with 14 bases in between. The CDR3 runs to 15 residues. CDR1 is SEHNR and CDR2 is FQNEAQ in the germline V gene (reference sequence). CDR3 coding DNA: TGTGCCAGCAGCTTGGATGGGCCAGGGGATCAGCCCCAGCATTTT. Translating it yields CASSLDGPGDQPQHF. The entire variable domain, with the rest obtained from reference TRBV7-9 and TRBJ1-5, is as follows: DTGVSQNPRHKITKRGQNVTFRCDPISEHNRLYWYRQTLGQGPEFLTYFQNEAQLEKSRLLSDRFSAERPKGSFSTLEIQRTEQGDSAMYLCASSLDGPGDQPQHFGDGTRLSIL.